Each of the 9 T cell receptor beta chains below was sequenced from the same sample in a study of CD8 T cells in Susac syndrome. cDNA came from around 0.5 to 1 ug RNA primed by random hexamers. TCRdb re-called the immunoSEQ multiplex PCR reads with MiXCR, one entry per CDR3 protein. This sample has approximately 100,000 distinct CDR3 sequences, with 96% found just once. The material sequenced was CD4+ T cells from PBMCs. These receptor sequences come from a human donor in good health.

J is TRBJ2-2 and V is TRBV15, with 9 bases lining up with TRBD2. The V segment lost 1 base and the J segment 8 bases; nucleotides outside the gene matches: 14. The germline gives CDR1 LNHNV, CDR2 YYDKDF (reference sequence). The CDR3 is 18 amino acids. The CDR3 nucleotides are TGTGCCACCAGCAGAGGAGGCTATGGCGGGAGGGCCGGTGGGGAGCTGTTTTTT. Encoded protein: CATSRGGYGGRAGGELFF.

The chain carries TRBV28 and TRBJ2-2, with D possibly matching TRBD1 (5 bases). CDR1 is MDHEN, CDR2 SYDVKM, per germline. The CDR3 extends over 17 amino acids. With 3 bases removed from V and 2 bases from J, the gap between germline ends came to 16 bases. This chain's CDR3 is CASSFPRRTLNTGELFF. In DNA form, the CDR3 reads TGTGCCAGCAGTTTTCCTCGCAGGACACTTAACACCGGGGAGCTGTTTTTT.

The gene calls are TRBV5-6 and TRBJ1-2; D is unresolved. V was shortened by 3 bases and J by 9 bases, with 12 bases between the two germline ends. CDR3 size: 12 residues. Germline V gene data show CDR1 as SGHDT and CDR2 as YYEEEE. CDR3 nucleotides: TGTGCCAGCAGCTCCGGACTTAGGAGCTACACCTTC. It translates to CASSSGLRSYTF.

The rearrangement joins TRBV19 to TRBJ2-2, with D possibly TRBD1 on 6 matching bases. CDR1 LNHDA and CDR2 SQIVND come from the germline V gene (reference sequence). The CDR3 has 14 amino acids. Trimming cost V 6 bases and J 6 bases, with 14 bases left between them. The CDR3 protein is CASRQGKGAGELFF. The CDR3 bases are TGTGCCAGTAGGCAGGGGAAGGGCGCCGGGGAGCTGTTTTTT.

The gene calls are TRBV5-1 and TRBJ2-5; TRBD2 aligns across 8 bases. CDR3 length: 16 residues. The J segment lost 4 bases and the V segment lost 3 bases, leaving 11 bases of the junction unmatched. Germline lookup yields CDR1 SGHRS and CDR2 YFSETQ. As DNA, the CDR3 is TGCGCCAGCAGCTGGGGGCCCTCGGCGGGAGGAGAGACCCAGTACTTC. This translates into CASSWGPSAGGETQYF.

J is TRBJ1-1 and V is TRBV30; 7 bases match TRBD1. J was trimmed by 1 base and V by 3 bases; bases with no gene match: 5. Germline V gene data show CDR1 as GTSNPN and CDR2 as SVGIG (reference sequence). This CDR3 comprises 14 residues. This chain's CDR3 is CAWRKTGWNTEAFF. CDR3 sequence (DNA): TGTGCCTGGAGAAAGACAGGGTGGAACACTGAAGCTTTCTTT.

The chain has TRBV13 and TRBJ2-1, with TRBD2 as a possible D gene (7 bases). From germline, CDR1 is PRHDT and CDR2 FYEKMQ (reference sequence). Trimming pared 6 bases from V and 6 bases from J, leaving 15 bases between. CDR3 size: 14 residues. CDR3 DNA: TGTGCCAGCAGTCGAAGGGGGGAGGGCAATGAGCAGTTCTTC. Amino acid sequence: CASSRRGEGNEQFF.

The chain has TRBV29-1 and TRBJ2-7; a possible D gene is TRBD1 (6 bases). The germline gives CDR1 SQVTM, CDR2 ANQGSEA. V lost 7 bases and J 2 bases, leaving 12 bases between the germline ends. The CDR3 has 12 amino acids. The CDR3 protein is CSAGQRTYEQYF. The CDR3 bases are TGCAGCGCTGGACAGCGAACCTACGAGCAGTACTTC.

The chain uses TRBV5-6 and TRBJ1-1; D not resolved. Trimming left V 4 bases short and J 4 bases short, with 17 bases between. This CDR3 is built from 15 residues. Germline V gives CDR1 SGHDT, CDR2 YYEEEE. Here the CDR3 reads CASSIRSQVRTEAFF. The CDR3 nucleotides read TGTGCCAGCAGCATTAGGTCCCAGGTTCGCACTGAAGCTTTCTTT.